A selection of T cell receptor beta chains follows, all from one sample in a study of a mutant IDH1 vaccine in newly diagnosed glioma. Some clones are missing from TCRdb's copy, which holds only in-frame ones; the method was immunoSEQ multiplex PCR. In the table there are approximately 16,000 clones, over 95% of which are singletons. Material: peripheral blood mononuclear cells (PBMCs), obtained from a glioma patient treated with radiotherapy, temozolomide or both. These receptors were obtained from a woman under 30 with glioma. Some clones in this sample may be carry-over from other donors' samples. The CDR3 runs from the conserved cysteine through the conserved F or W. D genes are given only for firm matches. Where a row states a size, it is once, few, many or the class of an expanded clone; other rows omit it.

v_gene,d_gene,j_gene,abundance,CDR3nt,CDR3aa
TRBV27,NA,TRBJ2-3,NA,TGTGCCAGCAGTTTCCTAGTGGGACTCCAATACACAGATACGCAGTATTTT,CASSFLVGLQYTDTQYF
TRBV28,NA,TRBJ2-7,NA,TGTGCCAGCAGTCCGACAGTATCCTACGAGCAGTACTTC,CASSPTVSYEQYF
TRBV11-3,TRBD1,TRBJ2-4,few,TGTGCCAGCAGCACAACCGGGACAGGGGATCTGAATCAGTACTTC,CASSTTGTGDLNQYF
TRBV9,NA,TRBJ1-4,NA,TGTGCCAGCAGCGTAGGCGGAGAGGGTTGGGAAAAACTGTTTTTT,CASSVGGEGWEKLFF
TRBV11-2,TRBD1,TRBJ2-2,NA,TGTGCCAGCAGCCCTCGTCTCGGGACAGGGGGAAGCGGGGAGCTGTTTTTT,CASSPRLGTGGSGELFF
TRBV11-3,NA,TRBJ2-1,NA,TGTGCCAGCAGCTCTCGGGGGAGCTCCTACAATGAGCAGTTCTTC,CASSSRGSSYNEQFF
TRBV2,TRBD1,TRBJ1-2,NA,TGTGCCAGCAGTGAAGCGCTTCGGGACAGATCCTATGGCTACACCTTC,CASSEALRDRSYGYTF
TRBV30,NA,TRBJ2-2,NA,TGTGCCTGGAGTATCGGCGGGTCGCCGGCCGGGGAGCTGTTTTTT,CAWSIGGSPAGELFF
TRBV6-6,NA,TRBJ2-5,NA,TGTGCCAGCAGTTACTCGACGGGGTCTGCGGAGACCCAGTACTTC,CASSYSTGSAETQYF
TRBV10-3,TRBD1,TRBJ1-5,NA,TGTGCCATTGGGACAGGGCGTCAGCCCCAGCATTTT,CAIGTGRQPQHF
TRBV5-1,NA,TRBJ2-2,NA,TGCGCCAGCAGCTTGGAACAGGCGAACACCGGGGAGCTGTTTTTT,CASSLEQANTGELFF
TRBV28,NA,TRBJ2-2,NA,TGTGCCATACACACACGGACCACCGGGGAGCTGTTTTTT,CAIHTRTTGELFF
TRBV18,NA,TRBJ1-1,NA,TGTGCCAGCTCACTTCGGGCTGAAGCTTTCTTT,CASSLRAEAFF
TRBV11-3,NA,TRBJ2-3,NA,TGTGCCAGCAGCTTAATGGGGGGGGCTAGCACAGATACGCAGTATTTT,CASSLMGGASTDTQYF
TRBV7-2,TRBD2,TRBJ2-3,NA,TGTGCCAGCAGCTTAGGGAACGGGAGGACAGATACGCAGTATTTT,CASSLGNGRTDTQYF
TRBV28,TRBD1,TRBJ2-7,NA,TGTGCCAGCAGTAACAGGGGCCGTAGGGGTTACGAGCAGTACTTC,CASSNRGRRGYEQYF
TRBV11-3,TRBD1,TRBJ1-2,NA,TGTGCCAGCAGCCCGACAGGGAACTATGGCTACACCTTC,CASSPTGNYGYTF
TRBV5-4,NA,TRBJ1-3,NA,TGTGCCAGCAGCTTAAACGTTGGGAACACCATATATTTT,CASSLNVGNTIYF
TRBV19,NA,TRBJ2-7,NA,TGTGCCAGTATCCGGGACCGGGGGCACGAGCAGTACTTC,CASIRDRGHEQYF
TRBV5-5,NA,TRBJ2-5,NA,TGTGCCAGCACCAGGGACACTCTGTCGCCCCAGTACTTC,CASTRDTLSPQYF
TRBV6-5,TRBD1,TRBJ1-1,NA,TGTGCCAGCAGAAAGGGACAGGGGATTACTGAAGCTTTCTTT,CASRKGQGITEAFF
TRBV2,NA,TRBJ2-4,NA,TGTGCCAGCAGTCCGAACCCAGGGATGTCCAAAAACATTCAGTACTTC,CASSPNPGMSKNIQYF
TRBV4-3,NA,TRBJ2-1,NA,TGCGCCAGCAGCCAAGATAGCTACGGCTACAATGAGCAGTTCTTC,CASSQDSYGYNEQFF
TRBV5-8,NA,TRBJ1-1,NA,TGTGCCAGCAGCTTGGATCCAGGACGTTGGCCTGAAGCTTTCTTT,CASSLDPGRWPEAFF
TRBV27,TRBD1,TRBJ2-2,NA,TGTGCCAGCAGTCAACGGACAGGGGGCGCCGGCGGGGAGCTGTTTTTT,CASSQRTGGAGGELFF
TRBV27,NA,TRBJ1-5,NA,TGTGCCAGCAGTTTAACCGGACACAGAGGCCAGCCCCAGCATTTT,CASSLTGHRGQPQHF